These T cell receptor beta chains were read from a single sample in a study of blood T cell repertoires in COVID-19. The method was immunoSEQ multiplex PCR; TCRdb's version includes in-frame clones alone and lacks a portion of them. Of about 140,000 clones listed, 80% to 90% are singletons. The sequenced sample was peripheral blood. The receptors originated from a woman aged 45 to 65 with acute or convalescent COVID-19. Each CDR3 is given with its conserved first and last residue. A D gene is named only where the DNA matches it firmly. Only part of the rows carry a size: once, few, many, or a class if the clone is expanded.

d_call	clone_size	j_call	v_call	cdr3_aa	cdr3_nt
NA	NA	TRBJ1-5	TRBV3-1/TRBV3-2	CASSQAGALVTQPQHF	TGTGCCAGCAGCCAAGCCGGTGCTCTGGTCACTCAGCCCCAGCATTTT
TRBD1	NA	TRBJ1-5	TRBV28	CASSLRTGLGQPQHF	TGTGCCAGCAGTTTGAGGACAGGCCTAGGGCAGCCCCAGCATTTT
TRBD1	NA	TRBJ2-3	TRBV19	CASTQTGGVTDTQYF	TGTGCCAGTACCCAGACAGGGGGTGTCACAGATACGCAGTATTTT
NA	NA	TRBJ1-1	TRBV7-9	CASSLGVARGYTEAFF	TGTGCCAGCAGCTTAGGAGTTGCAAGGGGGTACACTGAAGCTTTCTTT
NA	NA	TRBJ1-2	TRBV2	CASSGRASYGYTF	TGTGCCAGCAGTGGGAGGGCATCCTATGGCTACACCTTC
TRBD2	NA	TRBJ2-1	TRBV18	CASSRSLADNEQFF	TGTGCCAGCTCTAGGTCCCTAGCGGATAATGAGCAGTTCTTC
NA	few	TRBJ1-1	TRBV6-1	CASSEGRGTEAFF	TGTGCCAGCAGTGAAGGAAGGGGGACTGAAGCTTTCTTT
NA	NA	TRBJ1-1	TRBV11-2	CASSLRGGTEAFF	TGTGCCAGCAGCTTAAGGGGAGGAACTGAAGCTTTCTTT
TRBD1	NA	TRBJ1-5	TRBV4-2	CASSQDADREVVLPQHF	TGTGCCAGCAGCCAAGACGCCGACAGGGAGGTCGTACTGCCCCAGCATTTT
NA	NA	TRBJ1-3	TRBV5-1	CASSSQGHSSGNTIYF	TGCGCCAGCAGCTCCCAGGGGCATAGCTCTGGAAACACCATATATTTT
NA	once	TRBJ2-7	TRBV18	CASSPPAGVYEQYF	TGTGCCAGCTCACCACCGGCAGGGGTCTACGAGCAGTACTTC
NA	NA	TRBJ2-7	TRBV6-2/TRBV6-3	CASSLLSYEQYF	TGTGCCAGCAGTTTGTTATCCTACGAGCAGTACTTC
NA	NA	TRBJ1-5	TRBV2	CASSQGAFNQPQHF	TGTGCCAGCAGTCAAGGGGCTTTTAATCAGCCCCAGCATTTT